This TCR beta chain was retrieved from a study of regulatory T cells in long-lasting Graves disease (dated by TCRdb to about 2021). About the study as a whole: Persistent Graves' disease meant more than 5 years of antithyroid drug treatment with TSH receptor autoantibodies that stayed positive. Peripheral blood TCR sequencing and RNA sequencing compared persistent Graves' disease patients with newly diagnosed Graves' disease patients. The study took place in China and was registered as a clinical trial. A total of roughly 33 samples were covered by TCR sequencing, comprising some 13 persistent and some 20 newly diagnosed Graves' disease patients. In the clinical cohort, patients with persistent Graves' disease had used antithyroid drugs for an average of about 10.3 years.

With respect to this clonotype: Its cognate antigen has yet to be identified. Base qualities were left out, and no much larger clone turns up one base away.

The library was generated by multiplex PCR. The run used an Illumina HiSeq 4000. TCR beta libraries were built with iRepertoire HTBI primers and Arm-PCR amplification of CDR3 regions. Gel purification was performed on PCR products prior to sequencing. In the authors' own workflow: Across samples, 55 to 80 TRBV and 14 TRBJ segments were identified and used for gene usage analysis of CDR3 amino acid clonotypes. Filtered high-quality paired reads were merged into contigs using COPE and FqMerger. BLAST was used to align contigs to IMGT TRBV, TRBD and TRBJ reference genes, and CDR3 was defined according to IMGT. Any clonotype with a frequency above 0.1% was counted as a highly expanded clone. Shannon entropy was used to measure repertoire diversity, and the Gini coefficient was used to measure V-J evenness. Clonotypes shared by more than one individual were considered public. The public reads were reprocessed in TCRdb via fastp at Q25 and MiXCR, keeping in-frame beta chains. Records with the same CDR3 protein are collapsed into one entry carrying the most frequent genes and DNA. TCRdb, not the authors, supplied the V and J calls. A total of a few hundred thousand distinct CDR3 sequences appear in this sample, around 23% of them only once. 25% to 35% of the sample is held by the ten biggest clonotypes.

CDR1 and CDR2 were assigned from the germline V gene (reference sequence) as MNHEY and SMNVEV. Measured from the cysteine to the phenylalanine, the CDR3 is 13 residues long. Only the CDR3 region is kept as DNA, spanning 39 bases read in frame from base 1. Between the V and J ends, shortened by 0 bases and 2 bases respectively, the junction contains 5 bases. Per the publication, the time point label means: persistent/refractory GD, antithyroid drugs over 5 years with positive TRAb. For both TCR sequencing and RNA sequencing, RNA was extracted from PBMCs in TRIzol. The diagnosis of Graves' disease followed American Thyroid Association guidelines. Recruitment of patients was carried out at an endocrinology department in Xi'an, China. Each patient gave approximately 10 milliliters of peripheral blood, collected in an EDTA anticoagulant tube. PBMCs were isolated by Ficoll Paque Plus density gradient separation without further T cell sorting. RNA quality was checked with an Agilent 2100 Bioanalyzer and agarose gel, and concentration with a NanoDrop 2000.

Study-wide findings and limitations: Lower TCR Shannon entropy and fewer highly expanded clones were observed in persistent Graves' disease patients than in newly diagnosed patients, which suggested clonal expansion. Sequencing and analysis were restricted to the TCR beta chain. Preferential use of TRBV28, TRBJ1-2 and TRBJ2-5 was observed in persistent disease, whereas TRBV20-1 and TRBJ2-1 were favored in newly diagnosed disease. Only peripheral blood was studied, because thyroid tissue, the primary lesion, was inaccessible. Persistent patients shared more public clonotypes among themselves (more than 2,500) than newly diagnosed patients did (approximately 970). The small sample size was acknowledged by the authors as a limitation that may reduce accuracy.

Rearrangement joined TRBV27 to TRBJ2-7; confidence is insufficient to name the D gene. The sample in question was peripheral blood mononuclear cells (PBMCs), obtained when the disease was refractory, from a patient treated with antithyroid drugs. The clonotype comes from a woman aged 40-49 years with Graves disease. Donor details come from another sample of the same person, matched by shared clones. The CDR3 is CASSLSLPYEQYF. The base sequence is TGTGCCAGCAGTTTATCGTTGCCCTACGAGCAGTACTTC.